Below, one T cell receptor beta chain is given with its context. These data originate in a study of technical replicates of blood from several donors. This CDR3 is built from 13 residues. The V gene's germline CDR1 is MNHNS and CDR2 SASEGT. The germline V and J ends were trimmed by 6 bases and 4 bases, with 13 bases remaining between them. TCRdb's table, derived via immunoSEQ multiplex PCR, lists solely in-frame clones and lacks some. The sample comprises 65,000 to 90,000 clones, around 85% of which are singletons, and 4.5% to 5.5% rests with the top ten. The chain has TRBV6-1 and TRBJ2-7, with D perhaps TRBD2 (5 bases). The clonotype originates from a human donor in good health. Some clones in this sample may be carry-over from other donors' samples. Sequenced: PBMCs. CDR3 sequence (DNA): TGTGCCAGCAGCCCACCGGGGAGTTACGAGCAGTACTTC. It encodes CASSPPGSYEQYF.